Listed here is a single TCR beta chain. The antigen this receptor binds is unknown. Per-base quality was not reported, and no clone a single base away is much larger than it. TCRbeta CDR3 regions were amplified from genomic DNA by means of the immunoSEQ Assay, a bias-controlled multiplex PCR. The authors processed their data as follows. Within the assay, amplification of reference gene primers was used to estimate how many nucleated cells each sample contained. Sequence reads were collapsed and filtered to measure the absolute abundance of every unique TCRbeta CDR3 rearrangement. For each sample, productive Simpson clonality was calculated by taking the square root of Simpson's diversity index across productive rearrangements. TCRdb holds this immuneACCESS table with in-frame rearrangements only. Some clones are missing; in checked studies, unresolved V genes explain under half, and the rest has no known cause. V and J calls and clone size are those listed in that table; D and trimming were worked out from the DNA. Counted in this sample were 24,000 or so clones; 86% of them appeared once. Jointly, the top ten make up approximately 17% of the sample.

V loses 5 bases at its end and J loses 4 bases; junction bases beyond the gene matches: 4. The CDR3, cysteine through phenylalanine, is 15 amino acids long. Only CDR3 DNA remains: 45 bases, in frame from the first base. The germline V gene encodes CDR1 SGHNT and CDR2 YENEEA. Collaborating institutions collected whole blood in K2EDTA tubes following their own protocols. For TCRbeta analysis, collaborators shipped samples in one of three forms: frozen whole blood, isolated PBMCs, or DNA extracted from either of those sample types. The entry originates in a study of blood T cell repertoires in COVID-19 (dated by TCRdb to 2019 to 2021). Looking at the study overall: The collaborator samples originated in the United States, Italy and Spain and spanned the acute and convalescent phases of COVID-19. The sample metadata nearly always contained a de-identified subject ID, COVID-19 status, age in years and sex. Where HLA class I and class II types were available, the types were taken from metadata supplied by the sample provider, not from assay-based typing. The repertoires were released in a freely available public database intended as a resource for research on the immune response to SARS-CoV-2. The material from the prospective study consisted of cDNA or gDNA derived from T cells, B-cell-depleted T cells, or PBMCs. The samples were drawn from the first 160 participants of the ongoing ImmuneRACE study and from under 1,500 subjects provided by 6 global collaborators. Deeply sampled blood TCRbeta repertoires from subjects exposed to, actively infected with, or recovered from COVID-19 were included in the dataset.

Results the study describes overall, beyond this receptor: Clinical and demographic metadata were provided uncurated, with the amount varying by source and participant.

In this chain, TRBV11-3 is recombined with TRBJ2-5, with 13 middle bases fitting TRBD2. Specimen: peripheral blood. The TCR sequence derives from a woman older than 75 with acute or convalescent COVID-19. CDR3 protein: CASSQGLAGSETQYF. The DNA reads TGTGCCAGCAGCCAGGGACTAGCGGGGTCAGAGACCCAGTACTTC.